What follows is one TCR beta chain and its context. Its binding antigen is unknown. No much larger clone is present one base from it, and per-base qualities are unavailable. This sample is drawn from a study of shared T cell receptors in the human thymus (dated by TCRdb to the early 2020s). Looking at the study overall: The study examined how self-reactive, shared T-cell receptor alpha chains are generated in the human thymus.

The method was the immunoSEQ multiplex PCR assay. TCRdb provides this immuneACCESS table in a form limited to in-frame rearrangements. Some clones are lacking; in checked studies, under half of them reflect an unresolved V gene, and why the rest are absent is not known. The sample has hundreds of thousands of clones on record, 85% to 95% of them singletons. Approximately 0.02% of the sample comes from the top ten. V is cut by 2 bases and J by 4 bases, and the space between the germline ends is 11 bases. Reading the germline V gene (reference sequence) gives CDR1 MNHEY and CDR2 SMNVEV. The CDR3 starts with the cysteine, ends with the phenylalanine, and has 15 residues. Only CDR3 DNA remains: 45 bases, in frame from the first base.

The TCR originated in a human donor. The material sequenced was thymocytes. The chain employs TRBV27 and TRBJ2-2; there is no confident call for the D gene. At the DNA level, the sequence is TGTGCCAGCAGTTTACATGGGGTTAGCACCGGGGAGCTGTTTTTT. This codes for CASSLHGVSTGELFF.